These 2 T cell receptor beta chains were all obtained from the same sample, sequenced in a study of cytomegalovirus exposure and HLA in healthy donors. PCR amplification relied on 60 Vbeta primers (plus 13 Jbeta primers). The data were produced by immunoSEQ multiplex PCR, yet TCRdb's version contains in-frame clones alone and is incomplete. Of 210,000 or so clones listed, around four fifths are singletons. Specimen: PBMCs. These receptors originate from a boy under 18 in good health and CMV-seronegative.

The CDR3 DNA reads TGTGCCAGCAGCCAAATGGACAGGGGAGTGGATCAGCCCCAGCATTTT. It translates to CASSQMDRGVDQPQHF. The chain joins TRBV4-2 to TRBJ1-5, with TRBD1 identical over 9 bases. CDR3 length: 16 residues. Per germline, CDR1 LGHNA and CDR2 YNFKEQ. With 2 bases clipped from V and 5 bases from J, the junction kept 7 bases outside the gene matches.

The V gene is TRBV5-1, the J gene TRBJ2-7; TRBD2 aligns across 8 bases. The CDR3 loop spans 16 amino acids. V was clipped by 1 base and J by 0 bases; unmatched bases: 6. Per the germline V gene, CDR1 is SGHRS and CDR2 is YFSETQ. CDR3 protein: CASSLQFTSGSYEQYF. The CDR3, as DNA: TGCGCCAGCAGCTTGCAATTCACTAGCGGCTCCTACGAGCAGTACTTC.